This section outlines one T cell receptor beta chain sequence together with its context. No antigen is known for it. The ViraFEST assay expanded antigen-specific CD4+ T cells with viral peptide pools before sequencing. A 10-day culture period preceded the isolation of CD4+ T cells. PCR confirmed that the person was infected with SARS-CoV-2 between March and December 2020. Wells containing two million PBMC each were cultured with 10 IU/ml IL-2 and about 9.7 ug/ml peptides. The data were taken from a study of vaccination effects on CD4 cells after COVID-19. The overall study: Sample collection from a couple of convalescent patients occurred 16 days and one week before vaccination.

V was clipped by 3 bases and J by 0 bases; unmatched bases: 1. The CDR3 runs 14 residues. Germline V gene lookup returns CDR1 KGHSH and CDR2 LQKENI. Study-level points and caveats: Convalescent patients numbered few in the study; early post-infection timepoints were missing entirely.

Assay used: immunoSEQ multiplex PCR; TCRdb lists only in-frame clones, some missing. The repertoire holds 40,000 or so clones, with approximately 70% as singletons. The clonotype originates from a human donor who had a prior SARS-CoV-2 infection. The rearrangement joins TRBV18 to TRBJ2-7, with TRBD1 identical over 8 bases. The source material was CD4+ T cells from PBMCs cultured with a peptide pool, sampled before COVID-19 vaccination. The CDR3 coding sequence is TGTGCCAGCTCACCCAGGGGGCTCTCCTACGAGCAGTACTTC. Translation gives CASSPRGLSYEQYF.